This T cell receptor beta chain was documented in a study of shared clonotypes between healthy human individuals. General study results and limits: Among non-shared clonotypes, generation probabilities were lower than among those shared by all four donors.

Germline V CDR1 and CDR2: SGHAT, FQNNGV. The CDR3 extends over 14 amino acids. V was shortened by 2 bases and J by 0 bases, with 5 bases between the two germline ends. Assay used: immunoSEQ multiplex PCR; TCRdb lists only in-frame clones, some missing. The sample lists about 1.5 million clones, around 98% occurring once. This clone was detected once. The antigen is unknown. Other DNA sequences from this sample encode an identical CDR3 as well. The sequenced sample was naive CD4+ T cells sorted from blood. Indicated subset: CD45RA+ positively selected. The rearrangement uses TRBV11-2 and TRBJ1-5; the D is unclear. The receptor comes from a man aged 25 to 45 in good health. CDR3 in amino acids: CASSLTGSNQPQHF. The CDR3 nucleotides read TGTGCCAGCAGCTTAACCGGTAGCAATCAGCCCCAGCATTTT. Full variable domain (outside the CDR3, taken from reference TRBV11-2 and TRBJ1-5): EAGVAQSPRYKIIEKRQSVAFWCNPISGHATLYWYQQILGQGPKLLIQFQNNGVVDDSQLPKDRFSAERLKGVDSTLKIQPAKLEDSAVYLCASSLTGSNQPQHFGDGTRLSIL.